This TCR beta chain was documented in a study of blood T cell repertoires in COVID-19 (dated by TCRdb to the early 2020s). Looking at the study overall: The collaborator samples originated in the United States, Italy and Spain and spanned the acute and convalescent phases of COVID-19. Sample metadata almost always included a de-identified subject ID, COVID-19 status, age in years and sex. Where HLA class I and class II types were available, the types were taken from metadata supplied by the sample provider, not from assay-based typing. The material from the prospective study consisted of cDNA or gDNA derived from T cells, B-cell-depleted T cells, or PBMCs. The repertoires were made available in a free public database intended to serve as a resource for research on the immune response to SARS-CoV-2. The samples were drawn from two sources: the first 160 participants of the ongoing ImmuneRACE study, and approximately 1,300 subjects contributed by 6 global collaborators. Subjects who had been exposed to COVID-19, were actively infected with it, or had recovered from it provided the deeply sampled blood TCRbeta repertoires that made up the dataset. Points the paper makes about the study in general: The quantity of clinical and demographic metadata differed by source and by participant and was supplied without curation.

V is reduced by 5 bases and J by 2 bases, leaving a spacing of 13 bases between them. The CDR3, cysteine through phenylalanine, is 16 amino acids long. The only DNA kept is the CDR3, 48 bases in frame from the first base. The germline V gene supplies CDR1 SGHTA and CDR2 FQGTGA. Each collaborating institution followed its own protocols to collect whole blood in K2EDTA tubes. Collaborator samples were shipped for TCRbeta analysis as frozen whole blood, isolated PBMCs, or DNA extracted from either sample type. Of note for this clone: Which antigen it targets is not known. The record has no base qualities; no much larger clone is one base away.

TCRbeta CDR3 regions were amplified from genomic DNA using the immunoSEQ Assay, a bias-controlled multiplex PCR. Processing in the source paper ran as follows. Nucleated cell counts per sample were estimated from amplification of reference gene primers within the assay. To quantify the absolute abundance of each unique TCRbeta CDR3 rearrangement, sequence reads were collapsed and filtered. For each sample, productive Simpson clonality was calculated as the square root of Simpson's diversity index across productive rearrangements. TCRdb took this table from immuneACCESS and kept in-frame rearrangements with V and J called. Such tables lack part of the clones; where checked against another copy, unresolved V genes explain under half of the gap, and the rest is unexplained. That table supplies the V and J calls and clone size; D and trimming were determined from the DNA. The sample table shows tens of thousands of clones, and 89% are seen once. Under 55% of the sample rests with the top ten.

The specimen sequenced was peripheral blood. The sequence was collected from a human donor with acute or convalescent COVID-19. The donor label of this sample is uncertain. The sequence links TRBV7-3 to TRBJ2-6; the best D guess is TRBD1, with 6 bases matching. CDR3 reads: CASSQRGGTGANVLTF. The DNA sequence is TGTGCCAGCAGCCAGAGAGGGGGAACTGGGGCCAACGTCCTGACTTTC. The full variable domain, completed from the reference TRBV7-3 and TRBJ2-6 proteins outside the CDR3, reads GAGVSQTPSNKVTEKGKYVELRCDPISGHTALYWYRQSLGQGPEFLIYFQGTGAADDSGLPNDRFFAVRPEGSVSTLKIQRTERGDSAVYLCASSQRGGTGANVLTFGAGSRLTVL.